The sequence of this T cell receptor (beta chain) was determined in a study of graft-versus-host responses after intestinal transplantation. Looking at the study overall: Transplantation in recipients was multivisceral, liver-intestinal, or isolated intestinal. The whole recipient group had anti-thymocyte globulin induction followed by tacrolimus and steroids for roughly three years. Broader study findings: Allograft graft-versus-host to host-versus-graft clonal ratios ran high in patients with graft-donor T cell macrochimerism.

In regard to this clone: As yet, its antigen is unknown.

Clones were sequenced by immunoSEQ multiplex PCR, and TCRdb holds only the in-frame ones, with some missing. The sample lists around 100,000 clones; more than 75% were seen once. This CDR3 comprises 18 residues. Trimming stripped 4 bases from V and 4 bases from J, with 26 bases between. Germline assignment: CDR1 SQVTM and CDR2 ANQGSEA. This receptor was identified in a human donor who was the organ donor for an intestinal transplant. The chain couples TRBV29-1 to TRBJ2-1, with D possibly matching TRBD2 (6 bases). Specimen: unstimulated CD4+ T cells sorted from spleen or lymph node cells, collected before transplant. The CDR3 spells CSVGSSGGLFPSYNEQFF. The CDR3 DNA follows: TGCAGCGTTGGGTCATCTGGGGGACTCTTTCCCTCATACAATGAGCAGTTCTTC.